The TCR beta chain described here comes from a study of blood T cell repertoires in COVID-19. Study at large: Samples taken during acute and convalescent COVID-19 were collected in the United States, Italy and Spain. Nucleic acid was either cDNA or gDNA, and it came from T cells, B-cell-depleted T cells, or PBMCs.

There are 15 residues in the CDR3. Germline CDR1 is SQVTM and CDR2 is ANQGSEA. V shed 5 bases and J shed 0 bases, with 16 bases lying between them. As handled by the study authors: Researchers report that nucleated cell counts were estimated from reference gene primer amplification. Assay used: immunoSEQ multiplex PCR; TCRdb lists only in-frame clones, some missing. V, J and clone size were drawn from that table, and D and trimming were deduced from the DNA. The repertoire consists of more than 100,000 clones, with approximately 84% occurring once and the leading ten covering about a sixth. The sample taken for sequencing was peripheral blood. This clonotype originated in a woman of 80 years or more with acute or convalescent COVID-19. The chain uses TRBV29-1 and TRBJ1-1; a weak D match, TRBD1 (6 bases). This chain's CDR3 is CSVLGGGLMNTEAFF. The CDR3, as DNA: TGCAGCGTTCTTGGCGGGGGCCTCATGAACACTGAAGCTTTCTTT.